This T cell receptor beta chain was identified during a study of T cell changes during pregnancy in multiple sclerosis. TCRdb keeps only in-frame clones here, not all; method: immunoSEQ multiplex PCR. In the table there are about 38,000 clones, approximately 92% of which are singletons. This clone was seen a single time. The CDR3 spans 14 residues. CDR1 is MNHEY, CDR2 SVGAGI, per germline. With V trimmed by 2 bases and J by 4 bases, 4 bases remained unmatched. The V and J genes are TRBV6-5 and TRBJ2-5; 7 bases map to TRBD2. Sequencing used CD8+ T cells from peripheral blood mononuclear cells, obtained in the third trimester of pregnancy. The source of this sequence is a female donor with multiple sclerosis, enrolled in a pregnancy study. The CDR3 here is CASSYMGGRETQYF. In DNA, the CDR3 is TGTGCCAGCAGTTACATGGGGGGGAGAGAGACCCAGTACTTC.